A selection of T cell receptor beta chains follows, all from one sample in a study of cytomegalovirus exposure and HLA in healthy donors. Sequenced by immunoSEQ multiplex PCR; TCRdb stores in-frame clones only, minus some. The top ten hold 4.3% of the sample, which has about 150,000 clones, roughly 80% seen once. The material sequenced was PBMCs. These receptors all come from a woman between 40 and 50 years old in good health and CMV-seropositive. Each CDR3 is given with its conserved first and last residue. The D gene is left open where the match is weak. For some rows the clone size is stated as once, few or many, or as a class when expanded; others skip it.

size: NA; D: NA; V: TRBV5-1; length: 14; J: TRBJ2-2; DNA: TGCGCCAGCAGCCCCGGGACATTAGGCGGGGAGCTGTTTTTT; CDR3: CASSPGTLGGELFF
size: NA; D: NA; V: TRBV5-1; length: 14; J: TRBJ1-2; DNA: TGCGCCAGCAGCCCGGCGGGACTGAACTATGGCTACACCTTC; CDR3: CASSPAGLNYGYTF
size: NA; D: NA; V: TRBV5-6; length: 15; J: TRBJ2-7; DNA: TGTGCCAGCAGTCAAAGCGGAAGGAGCTCCTACGAGCAGTACTTC; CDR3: CASSQSGRSSYEQYF
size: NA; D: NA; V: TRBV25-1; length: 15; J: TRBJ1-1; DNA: TGTGCCAGCAGTGATAGAATTGGCAGGGCCACTGAAGCTTTCTTT; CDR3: CASSDRIGRATEAFF
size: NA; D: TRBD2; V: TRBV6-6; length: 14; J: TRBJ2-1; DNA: TGTGCCAGCAACTTACGGGAACTAGCGGGAATGCAGTTCTTC; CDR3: CASNLRELAGMQFF
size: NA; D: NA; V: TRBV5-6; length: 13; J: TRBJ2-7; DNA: TGTGCCAGCAGCTTATCGGTAACCTACGAGCAGTACTTC; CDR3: CASSLSVTYEQYF
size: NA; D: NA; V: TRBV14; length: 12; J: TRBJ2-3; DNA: TGTGCCAGCAGCCGTATTACAAGTACGCAGTATTTT; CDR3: CASSRITSTQYF
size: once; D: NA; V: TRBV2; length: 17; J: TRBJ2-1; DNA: TGTGCCAGCAGCTACGGACGGGGATTAGTTGGTAACAATGAGCAGTTCTTC; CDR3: CASSYGRGLVGNNEQFF
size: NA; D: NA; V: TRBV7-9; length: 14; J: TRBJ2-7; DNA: TGTGCCAGCACCCCGGAGGGGGCAAGGTACGAGCAGTACTTC; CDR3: CASTPEGARYEQYF
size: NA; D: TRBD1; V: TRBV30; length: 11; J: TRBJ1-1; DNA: TGTGCCTGGAGCCCGGGACAGGAAGCTTTCTTT; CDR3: CAWSPGQEAFF
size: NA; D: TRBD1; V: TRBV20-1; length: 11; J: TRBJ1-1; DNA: TGCAGGCCCTCAGGGGGTACTGAAGCTTTCTTT; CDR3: CRPSGGTEAFF
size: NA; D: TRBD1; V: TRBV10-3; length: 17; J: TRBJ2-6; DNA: TGTGCCATCAGTCCAGGACGGACAGGCTCTGGGGCCAACGTCCTGACTTTC; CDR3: CAISPGRTGSGANVLTF
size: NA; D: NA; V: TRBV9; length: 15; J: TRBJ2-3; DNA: TGTGCCAGCAGCGACCGGGTAGGGAGTGCAGATACGCAGTATTTT; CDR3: CASSDRVGSADTQYF
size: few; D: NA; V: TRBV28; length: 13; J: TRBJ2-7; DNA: TGTGCCAGCAGTACGACAGATTCCTACGAGCAGTACTTC; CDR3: CASSTTDSYEQYF
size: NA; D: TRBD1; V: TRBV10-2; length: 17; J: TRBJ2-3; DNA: TGCGCCAGCAGTGTTGGTTCGGACAGGGAAAGGACAGATACGCAGTATTTT; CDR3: CASSVGSDRERTDTQYF
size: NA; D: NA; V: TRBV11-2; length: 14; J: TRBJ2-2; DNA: TGTGCCAGCCGCCCATACTCTAACACCGGGGAGCTGTTTTTT; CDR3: CASRPYSNTGELFF
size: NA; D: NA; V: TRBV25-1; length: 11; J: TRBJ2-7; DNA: TGTGCCAGCAGAGGAGATTTAGGGCAGTACTTC; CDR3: CASRGDLGQYF